The 18 T cell receptor beta chains in this list originate from one sample, sequenced in a study of response to subunit inactivated influenza vaccine. Using its own MiXCR run on the RT-PCR reads, TCRdb lists one record per CDR3 protein. The sample includes roughly 700,000 distinct CDR3 sequences, 15% to 18% of them seen just once. Sequences were derived from PBMCs from blood, sampled 11 to 12 days after vaccination. The receptors stem from a man in his fifties or sixties who received an inactivated influenza vaccine.

The rearrangement uses TRBV7-9 and TRBJ2-5; TRBD1 agrees at 7 bases. The J segment lost 2 bases and the V segment lost 3 bases, leaving 6 bases of the junction unmatched. Germline CDR1 SEHNR, CDR2 FQNEAQ (reference sequence). This CDR3 has 15 amino acids. In nucleotides, the CDR3 is TGTGCCAGCAGCTTGAGAGACAGGGTACAAGAGACCCAGTACTTC. Its protein is CASSLRDRVQETQYF.

This clonotype was seen only a few times. The chain links TRBV20-1 to TRBJ1-5; no clear D. V lost 0 bases and J 0 bases, leaving 9 bases between the germline ends. Germline V gene sequence: CDR1 DFQATT, CDR2 SNEGSKA (reference sequence). This CDR3 is 15 amino acids long. The CDR3, as DNA: TGCAGTGCTAGAGACGAAACCTATAGCAATCAGCCCCAGCATTTT. Protein product: CSARDETYSNQPQHF.

The chain joins TRBV29-1 to TRBJ1-1, with D hard to call. Trimming stripped 0 bases from V and 10 bases from J, with 3 bases between. The CDR3 length is 9 residues. Germline loops: CDR1 SQVTM, CDR2 ANQGSEA. This CDR3 is CSVEEGAFF. The CDR3 DNA reads TGCAGCGTTGAAGAAGGAGCTTTCTTT.

The sample holds a few counts of this clonotype. The chain couples TRBV7-9 to TRBJ2-7; perhaps TRBD2 as D (6 bases). Germline loops: CDR1 SEHNR, CDR2 FQNEAQ (reference sequence). The CDR3 is 15 amino acids. Trimming pared 2 bases from V and 7 bases from J, leaving 18 bases between. The CDR3 is CASSLQGLAAGEQYF. The CDR3 DNA follows: TGTGCCAGCAGCTTACAGGGATTGGCGGCGGGGGAGCAGTACTTC.

The table lists this clonotype with many counts. For the CDR3, the DNA is TGTGCCAGCAGCTTGGGGGGTGTGTGGCTAGCGGGGACCAATGAGCAGTTCTTC. It encodes CASSLGGVWLAGTNEQFF. V and J are TRBV11-1 and TRBJ2-1, with 9 nucleotides matching TRBD2. The germline gives CDR1 SGHAT, CDR2 FQDESV (reference sequence). V was pared by 3 bases and J by 6 bases, with 15 bases of the junction left unmatched. CDR3 length: 18 amino acids. The complete variable domain, with remaining parts taken from reference TRBV11-1 and TRBJ2-1, reads EAEVAQSPRYKITEKSQAVAFWCDPISGHATLYWYRQILGQGPELLVQFQDESVVDDSQLPKDRFSAERLKGVDSTLKIQPAELGDSAMYLCASSLGGVWLAGTNEQFFGPGTRLTVL.

The table lists this clonotype with a few counts. The rearrangement joins TRBV30 to TRBJ2-1; TRBD2 matches at 10 bases. The CDR3 has 16 amino acids. The V and J ends lost 1 base and 9 bases, in that order; junction bases with no gene match: 12. CDR1 GTSNPN and CDR2 SVGIG come from the germline V gene (reference sequence). The CDR3 region has the DNA TGTGCCTGGAGTGGGTCCGGGACTAGCGCGTGGGGTGAGCAGTTCTTC. Its translation is CAWSGSGTSAWGEQFF.

This clonotype was counted a few times. CDR3 amino acids: CSVNEGGYDEQFF. CDR3 DNA sequence: TGCAGTGTGAACGAAGGCGGGTATGATGAGCAGTTCTTC. The chain links TRBV20-1 to TRBJ2-1; D perhaps matches TRBD2 (5 bases). The CDR3 runs to 13 residues. CDR1 is DFQATT and CDR2 is SNEGSKA in the germline V gene (reference sequence). Trimming stripped 7 bases from V and 8 bases from J, with 18 bases between.

This chain joins TRBV28 and TRBJ1-1; 8 positions agree with TRBD1. Germline loops: CDR1 MDHEN, CDR2 SYDVKM. The CDR3 covers 17 residues. Trimming at V came to 6 bases and at J to 0 bases, leaving 12 bases not matched to a gene. The DNA of the CDR3 is TGTGCCAGCAGCTCCGCTCCTCGGGGACAGGTGAACACTGAAGCTTTCTTT. It encodes CASSSAPRGQVNTEAFF.

This clonotype has only a few counts. This chain links TRBV28 with TRBJ1-2; 9 positions match TRBD1. CDR1 is MDHEN, CDR2 SYDVKM, per germline. The CDR3 runs to 14 residues. V lost 4 bases to trimming and J lost 8 bases; unmatched junction nucleotides: 8. In DNA, the CDR3 is TGTGCCAGCAGTTCCAACAGGGGGCTAGGGGGCTACACCTTC. Translating gives CASSSNRGLGGYTF.

This chain links TRBV29-1 with TRBJ2-5; 12 bases map to TRBD1. Germline assignment: CDR1 SQVTM and CDR2 ANQGSEA. V lost 5 bases, J lost 4 bases, and 8 bases stayed unmatched. The CDR3 runs 15 residues. CDR3 bases: TGCAGCGTTCAGGGACAGGGGGCGCGAGGAGAGACCCAGTACTTC. Translation: CSVQGQGARGETQYF.

This clonotype was seen more than once but under ten times. The V gene is TRBV6-1, the J gene TRBJ2-2, with D possibly being TRBD1 or TRBD2 (5 bases each). CDR1 MNHNS and CDR2 SASEGT come from the germline V gene. V lost 6 bases to trimming and J lost 4 bases, with 15 bases between them. The CDR3 is 15 amino acids. The CDR3 region has the DNA TGTGCCAGCAGCTCCCCGGGACGGGCCACCGGGGAGCTGTTTTTT. Protein: CASSSPGRATGELFF.

The chain is built from TRBV29-1 and TRBJ1-1; D is unresolved. Germline V gene sequence: CDR1 SQVTM, CDR2 ANQGSEA. With 5 bases removed from V and 9 bases from J, the gap between germline ends came to 10 bases. This CDR3 contains 10 residues. CDR3 in DNA: TGCAGCGTTTACACAGACAAAGCTTTCTTT. Amino acids: CSVYTDKAFF.

The CDR3 is CAWGTGTGRTDTQYF. The CDR3, as DNA: TGTGCCTGGGGGACCGGGACAGGGCGGACAGATACGCAGTATTTT. The rearrangement uses TRBV30 and TRBJ2-3, with 9 bases identical to TRBD1. The CDR3 is 15 amino acids. V shed 5 bases and J 3 bases; nucleotides not matched to a gene: 9. The germline V gene encodes CDR1 GTSNPN and CDR2 SVGIG (reference sequence).

This sequence joins TRBV5-1 and TRBJ1-4; D is uncertain. The CDR3 consists of 16 residues. Trimming cost V 4 bases and J 0 bases, with 13 bases left between them. Germline V gene sequence: CDR1 SGHRS, CDR2 YFSETQ. This chain's CDR3 is CASSAAPLSTNEKLFF. DNA for the CDR3: TGCGCCAGCAGCGCCGCGCCACTTTCAACTAATGAAAAACTGTTTTTT.

The CDR3 here is CSANLRETQYF. The CDR3 bases are TGCAGTGCTAACCTTCGAGAGACCCAGTACTTC. V usage is TRBV20-1 and J usage is TRBJ2-5; D not certain. The CDR3 consists of 11 residues. Germline CDR1 and CDR2: DFQATT and SNEGSKA (reference sequence). V gave up 4 bases and J gave up 4 bases, with 7 bases separating them.

The gene calls are TRBV5-1 and TRBJ2-1; D may be TRBD2 (5 bases). CDR3 size: 16 residues. CDR1 SGHRS and CDR2 YFSETQ come from the germline V gene. The V and J ends lost 2 bases and 7 bases respectively, with 19 bases between them. As DNA, the CDR3 is TGCGCCAGCAGCTTAATGTCCACTAGAACCGGGAATGAGCAGTTCTTC. Its protein product is CASSLMSTRTGNEQFF.

The CDR3 DNA sequence: TGCAGTGCTGCCCAGGGCTCCTACAATGAGCAGTTCTTC. It is translated as CSAAQGSYNEQFF. This chain joins TRBV20-1 and TRBJ2-1, with a possible D match to TRBD1 (5 bases). Trimming removed 5 bases at V and 0 bases at J, with 8 bases between. Germline CDR1 DFQATT, CDR2 SNEGSKA (reference sequence). CDR3 size: 13 residues.

In this sample, this clonotype turned up a few times. This sequence joins TRBV12-3 or TRBV12-4 and TRBJ2-3; 9 bases fit TRBD1. V gave up 5 bases and J gave up 2 bases; unmatched junction bases: 2. The length of the CDR3 is 14 residues. CDR3 nucleotides: TGTGCCAGCAGTAACAGGGGGCTCACAGATACGCAGTATTTT. The encoded protein is CASSNRGLTDTQYF.